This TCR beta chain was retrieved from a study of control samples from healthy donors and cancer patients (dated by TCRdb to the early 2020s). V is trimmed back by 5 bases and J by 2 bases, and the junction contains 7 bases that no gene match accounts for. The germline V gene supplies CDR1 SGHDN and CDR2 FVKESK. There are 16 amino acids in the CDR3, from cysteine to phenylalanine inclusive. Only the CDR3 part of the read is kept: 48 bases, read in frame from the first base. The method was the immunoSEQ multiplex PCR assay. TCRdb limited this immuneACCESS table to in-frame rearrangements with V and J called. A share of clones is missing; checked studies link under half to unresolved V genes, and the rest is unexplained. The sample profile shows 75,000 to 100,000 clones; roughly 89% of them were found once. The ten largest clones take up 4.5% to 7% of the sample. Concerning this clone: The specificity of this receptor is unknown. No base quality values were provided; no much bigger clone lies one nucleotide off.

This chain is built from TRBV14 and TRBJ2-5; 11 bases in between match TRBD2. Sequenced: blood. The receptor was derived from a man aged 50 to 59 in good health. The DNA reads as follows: TGTGCCAGCAGCTCGCTAGCGGGGGGACTTCAAGAGACCCAGTACTTC. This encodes CASSSLAGGLQETQYF.